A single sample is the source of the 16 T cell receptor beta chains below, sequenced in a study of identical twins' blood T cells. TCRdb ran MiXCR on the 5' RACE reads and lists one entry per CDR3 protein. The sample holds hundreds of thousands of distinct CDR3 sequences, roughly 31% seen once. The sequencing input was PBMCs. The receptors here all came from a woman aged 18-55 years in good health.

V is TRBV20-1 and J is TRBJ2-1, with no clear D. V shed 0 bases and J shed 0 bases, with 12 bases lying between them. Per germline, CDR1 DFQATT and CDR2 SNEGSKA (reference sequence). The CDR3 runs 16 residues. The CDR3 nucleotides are TGCAGTGCTAGAGATTTTGCCCCAACCTCCTACAATGAGCAGTTCTTC. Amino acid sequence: CSARDFAPTSYNEQFF.

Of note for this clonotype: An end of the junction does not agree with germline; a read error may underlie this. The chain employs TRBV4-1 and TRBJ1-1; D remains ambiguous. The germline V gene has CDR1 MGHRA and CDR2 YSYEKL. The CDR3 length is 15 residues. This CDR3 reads CAGSQVPSQNTEAFF. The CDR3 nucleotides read TGCGCCGGCAGCCAAGTTCCCTCCCAGAACACTGAAGCTTTCTTT.

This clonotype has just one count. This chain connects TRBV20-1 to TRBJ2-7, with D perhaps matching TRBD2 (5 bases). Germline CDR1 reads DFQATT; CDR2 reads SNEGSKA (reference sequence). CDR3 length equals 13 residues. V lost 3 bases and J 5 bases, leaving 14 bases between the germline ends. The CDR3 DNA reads TGCAGTGCTAGTTTAGCGAGAGCTAACGAGCAGTACTTC. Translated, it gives CSASLARANEQYF.

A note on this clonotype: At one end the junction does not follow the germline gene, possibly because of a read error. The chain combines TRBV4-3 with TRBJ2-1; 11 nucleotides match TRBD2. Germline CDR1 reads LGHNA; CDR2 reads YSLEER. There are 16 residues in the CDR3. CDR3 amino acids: CAGSQGTSGSYNEQFF. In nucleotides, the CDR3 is TGCGCCGGCAGCCAAGGGACTAGCGGCTCCTACAATGAGCAGTTCTTC.

CDR3 DNA sequence: TGCAGTGCTAGATTCCTATCGGGACTAGCGGGAACCGATACGCAGTATTTT. This encodes CSARFLSGLAGTDTQYF. V gene TRBV20-1 combines with J gene TRBJ2-3; TRBD2 aligns across 13 bases. This CDR3 spans 17 amino acids. Germline assignment: CDR1 DFQATT and CDR2 SNEGSKA (reference sequence). The ends lost 2 bases at V and 6 bases at J; junction bases unmatched: 11.

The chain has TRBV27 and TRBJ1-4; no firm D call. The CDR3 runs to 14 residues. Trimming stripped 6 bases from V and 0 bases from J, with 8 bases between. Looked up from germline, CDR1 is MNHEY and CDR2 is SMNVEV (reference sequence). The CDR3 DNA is TGTGCCAGCAGCGAGGTTGCAACTAATGAAAAACTGTTTTTT. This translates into CASSEVATNEKLFF.

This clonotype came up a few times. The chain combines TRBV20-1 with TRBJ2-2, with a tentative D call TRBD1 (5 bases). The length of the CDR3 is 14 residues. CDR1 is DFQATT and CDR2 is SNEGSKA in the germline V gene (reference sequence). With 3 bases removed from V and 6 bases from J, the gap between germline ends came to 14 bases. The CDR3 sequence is CSASGAGIAGELFF. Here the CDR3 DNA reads TGCAGTGCTAGTGGGGCAGGGATAGCCGGGGAGCTGTTTTTT.

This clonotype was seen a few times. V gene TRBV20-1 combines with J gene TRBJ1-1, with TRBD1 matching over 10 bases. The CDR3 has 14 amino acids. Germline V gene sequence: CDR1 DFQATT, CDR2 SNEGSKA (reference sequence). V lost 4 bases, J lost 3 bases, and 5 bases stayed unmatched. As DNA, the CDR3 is TGCAGTGCTACCGGACAGGGGGTATACACTGAAGCTTTCTTT. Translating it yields CSATGQGVYTEAFF.

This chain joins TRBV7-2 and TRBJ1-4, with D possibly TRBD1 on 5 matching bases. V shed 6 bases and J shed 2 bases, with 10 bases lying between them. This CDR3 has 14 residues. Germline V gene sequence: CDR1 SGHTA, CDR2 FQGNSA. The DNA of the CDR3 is TGTGCCAGCAGGTCCGGGGGGACTAATGAAAAACTGTTTTTT. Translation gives CASRSGGTNEKLFF.

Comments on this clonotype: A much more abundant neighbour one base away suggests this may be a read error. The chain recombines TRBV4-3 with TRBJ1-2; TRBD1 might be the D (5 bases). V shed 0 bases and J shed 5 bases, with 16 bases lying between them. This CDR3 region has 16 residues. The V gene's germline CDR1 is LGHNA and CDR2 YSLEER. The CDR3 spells CASSQDVVSEGYGYTF. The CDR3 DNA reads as TGCGCCAGCAGCCAAGATGTGGTCTCGGAGGGGTATGGCTACACCTTC.

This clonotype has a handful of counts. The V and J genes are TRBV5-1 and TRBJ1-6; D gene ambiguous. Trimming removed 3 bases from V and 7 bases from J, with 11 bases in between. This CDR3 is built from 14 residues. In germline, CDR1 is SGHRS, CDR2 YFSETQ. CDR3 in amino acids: CASSYRSNNSPLHF. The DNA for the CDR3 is TGCGCCAGCAGCTACAGATCCAACAATTCACCCCTCCACTTT.

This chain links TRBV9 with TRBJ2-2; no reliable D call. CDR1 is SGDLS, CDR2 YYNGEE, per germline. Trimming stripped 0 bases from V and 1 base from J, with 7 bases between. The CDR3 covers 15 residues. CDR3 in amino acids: CASSVEPGNTGELFF. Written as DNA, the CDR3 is TGTGCCAGCAGCGTAGAACCCGGGAACACCGGGGAGCTGTTTTTT. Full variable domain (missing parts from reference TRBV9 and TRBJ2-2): DSGVTQTPKHLITATGQRVTLRCSPRSGDLSVYWYQQSLDQGLQFLIQYYNGEERAKGNILERFSAQQFPDLHSELNLSSLELGDSALYFCASSVEPGNTGELFFGEGSRLTVL.

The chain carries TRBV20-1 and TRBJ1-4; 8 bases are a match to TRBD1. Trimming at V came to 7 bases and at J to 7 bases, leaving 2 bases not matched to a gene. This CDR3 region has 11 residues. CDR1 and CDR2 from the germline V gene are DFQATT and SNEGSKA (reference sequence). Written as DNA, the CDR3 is TGCAGTGGTACAGGGGGTGAAAAACTGTTTTTT. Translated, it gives CSGTGGEKLFF.

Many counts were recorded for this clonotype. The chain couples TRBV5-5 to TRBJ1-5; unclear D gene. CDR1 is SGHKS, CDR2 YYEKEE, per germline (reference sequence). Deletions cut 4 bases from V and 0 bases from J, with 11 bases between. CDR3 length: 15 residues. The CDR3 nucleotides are TGTGCCAGCAGCAAGGACGGCTATAGCAATCAGCCCCAGCATTTT. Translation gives CASSKDGYSNQPQHF.

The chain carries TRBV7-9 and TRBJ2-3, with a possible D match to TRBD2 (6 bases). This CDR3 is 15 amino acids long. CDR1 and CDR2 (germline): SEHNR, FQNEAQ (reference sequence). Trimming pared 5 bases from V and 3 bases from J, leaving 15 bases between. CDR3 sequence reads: CASSPRDSITDTQYF. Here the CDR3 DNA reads TGTGCCAGCAGCCCACGGGACTCTATAACAGATACGCAGTATTTT.

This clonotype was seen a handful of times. The CDR3 bases are TGTGCCAGCAGCTTAGACCGATCAGAAGCTTTCTTT. As protein: CASSLDRSEAFF. This chain joins TRBV7-9 and TRBJ1-1; D remains ambiguous. The germline CDR1 and CDR2 sequences are SEHNR and FQNEAQ (reference sequence). Trimming pared 1 base from V and 8 bases from J, leaving 8 bases between. This CDR3 has 12 residues.